The 27 T cell receptor beta chains listed next were all sequenced from one sample in a study of T cells in Graves' hyperthyroidism and ophthalmopathy. The TCR beta CDR3 regions underwent amplification using RNA transcripts as the source. Carried out on the TCR CDR3, a first-round RT-PCR used the HTBI primer set. From the multiplex PCR reads, TCRdb called clonotypes with MiXCR, one entry per CDR3 protein. The sample consists of 450,000 to 600,000 distinct CDR3 sequences, around 20% of them appearing once. Sequenced input: blood. These TCRs come from a man aged 35 to 55 with Graves' ophthalmopathy.

The chain has TRBV19 and TRBJ2-5; D unclear. In germline, CDR1 is LNHDA, CDR2 SQIVND (reference sequence). The germline V and J ends were trimmed by 3 bases and 5 bases, with 10 bases remaining between them. The CDR3 extends over 13 amino acids. CDR3 sequence (DNA): TGTGCCAGTAGTATGCGGATCTCTGAGACCCAGTACTTC. As protein: CASSMRISETQYF.

This clonotype was detected only a few times. The chain employs TRBV6-1 and TRBJ2-3; D is undetermined. CDR3 length equals 14 residues. The germline gives CDR1 MNHNS, CDR2 SASEGT. V was pared by 6 bases and J by 5 bases, with 15 bases between. The CDR3 loop is CASRGWTFEDTQYF. Here the CDR3 DNA reads TGTGCCAGCAGGGGTTGGACCTTCGAAGATACGCAGTATTTT.

This clonotype was counted a few times. The rearrangement joins TRBV5-1 to TRBJ2-2; D is ambiguous. This CDR3 is built from 14 residues. Trimming took 0 bases from V and 6 from J, leaving 9 bases between them. Germline CDR1 and CDR2: SGHRS and YFSETQ. The DNA of the CDR3 is TGCGCCAGCAGCTTGGACACTGTGGCCGGGGAGCTGTTTTTT. This codes for CASSLDTVAGELFF. Variable domain in full (rest from reference TRBV5-1 and TRBJ2-2): KAGVTQTPRYLIKTRGQQVTLSCSPISGHRSVSWYQQTPGQGLQFLFEYFSETQRNKGNFPGRFSGRQFSNSRSEMNVSTLELGDSALYLCASSLDTVAGELFFGEGSRLTVL.

This clonotype has at least ten counts. The chain is built from TRBV20-1 and TRBJ1-1; D might be TRBD1 (5 bases). The V end lost 5 bases, the J end lost 3 bases, and 22 bases lay between the germline ends. CDR1 DFQATT and CDR2 SNEGSKA come from the germline V gene (reference sequence). This CDR3 is 16 amino acids long. CDR3 bases: TGCAGTGCTGGGGTCCCGTTGGGACGGTTATACACTGAAGCTTTCTTT. This gives the protein CSAGVPLGRLYTEAFF.

The V gene is TRBV19, the J gene TRBJ2-7, with D perhaps matching TRBD2 (5 bases). The ends were cut back, 6 bases at V and 3 bases at J, with 18 bases in the middle. Germline V gives CDR1 LNHDA, CDR2 SQIVND (reference sequence). This CDR3 is built from 15 residues. CDR3 amino acids: CASSIFGGVYYEQYF. CDR3 in DNA: TGTGCCAGTAGCATCTTCGGAGGCGTTTACTACGAGCAGTACTTC.

In its sample, this clonotype was seen a few times. The genes are TRBV4-1 and TRBJ1-2; D may be TRBD1 (6 bases). Germline V gene sequence: CDR1 MGHRA, CDR2 YSYEKL. Trimming stripped 4 bases from V and 3 bases from J, with 21 bases between. The CDR3 runs to 17 residues. Written as DNA, the CDR3 is TGCGCCAGCAGCCCCGGTGGCAGGGACATGGCTCACTATGGCTACACCTTC. This sequence encodes CASSPGGRDMAHYGYTF.

This clonotype was counted between two and nine times. The chain links TRBV9 to TRBJ2-2, with D possibly TRBD2 on 5 matching bases. V was cut by 1 base and J by 4 bases, with 11 bases left in between. CDR1 is SGDLS, CDR2 YYNGEE, per germline. The CDR3 totals 15 residues. CDR3 sequence reads: CASSVMEVFTGELFF. The CDR3 coding sequence is TGTGCCAGCAGCGTAATGGAGGTGTTCACCGGGGAGCTGTTTTTT.

There are a few counts of this clonotype. V usage is TRBV15 and J usage is TRBJ2-3; tentative D call: TRBD2 (5 bases). The germline V gene encodes CDR1 LNHNV and CDR2 YYDKDF (reference sequence). CDR3 size: 12 residues. The ends were cut back, 6 bases at V and 2 bases at J, with 6 bases in the middle. CDR3 sequence reads: CATRAVTDTQYF. The DNA for the CDR3 is TGTGCCACCAGAGCGGTCACAGATACGCAGTATTTT. Variable domain in full (rest from reference TRBV15 and TRBJ2-3): DAMVIQNPRYQVTQFGKPVTLSCSQTLNHNVMYWYQQKSSQAPKLLFHYYDKDFNNEADTPDNFQSRRPNTSFCFLDIRSPGLGDTAMYLCATRAVTDTQYFGPGTRLTVL.

This chain links TRBV10-3 with TRBJ1-1; D is uncertain. There are 12 residues in the CDR3. V dropped 7 bases and J dropped 6 bases, with 12 bases sitting between them. CDR1 and CDR2 from the germline V gene are ENHRY and SYGVKD. The CDR3 nucleotides read TGTGCCATCAAAGAGGGAACCGCTGAAGCTTTCTTT. Translated, it gives CAIKEGTAEAFF.

This clonotype was counted ten times or more. This rearrangement joins TRBV4-1 to TRBJ1-1; D uncertain. Germline V gives CDR1 MGHRA, CDR2 YSYEKL. The CDR3 length is 14 residues. V was cut by 0 bases and J by 3 bases, with 8 bases left in between. CDR3 bases: TGCGCCAGCAGCCAAGACCGAGCGGACACTGAAGCTTTCTTT. Amino acid sequence: CASSQDRADTEAFF.

This clonotype appeared a few times. V gene TRBV13 combines with J gene TRBJ2-1; TRBD2 matches at 12 bases. CDR3 length: 17 residues. Germline V gene sequence: CDR1 PRHDT, CDR2 FYEKMQ (reference sequence). Unmatched junction bases numbered 11, after V lost 2 bases and J lost 9 bases. In nucleotides, the CDR3 is TGTGCCAGCAGCTTAAAACTAGCGGGGGGCTTATGGGGTGAGCAGTTCTTC. It specifies CASSLKLAGGLWGEQFF.

This clonotype was seen many times. J is TRBJ2-3 and V is TRBV2, with D tentatively TRBD1 (5 bases). V lost 6 bases and J lost 5, with 12 bases in between. CDR3 length: 13 residues. Germline CDR1 and CDR2: SNHLY and FYNNEI. The CDR3 spells CASRTDRGDTQYF. CDR3 DNA: TGTGCCAGCAGGACCGATAGGGGAGATACGCAGTATTTT. Supplemented by reference TRBV2 and TRBJ2-3, the full variable domain reads EPEVTQTPSHQVTQMGQEVILRCVPISNHLYFYWYRQILGQKVEFLVSFYNNEISEKSEIFDDQFSVERPDGSNFTLKIRSTKLEDSAMYFCASRTDRGDTQYFGPGTRLTVL.

At least ten counts were recorded for this clonotype. CDR3 sequence reads: CASSPMGTAGEKLFF. The CDR3 DNA sequence: TGTGCCAGCTCACCTATGGGGACAGCAGGAGAAAAACTGTTTTTT. The rearrangement joins TRBV18 to TRBJ1-4; 7 bases line up with TRBD1. This CDR3 has 15 residues. V shed 3 bases and J 8 bases; nucleotides not matched to a gene: 9. Germline CDR1 is KGHSH and CDR2 is LQKENI.

This chain joins TRBV28 and TRBJ2-2, with unresolved D. Trimming removed 7 bases at V and 0 bases at J, with 9 bases between. This CDR3 is 14 amino acids long. Germline CDR1 MDHEN, CDR2 SYDVKM. The CDR3 region has the DNA TGTGCCAGCACAGGAGTTACGAACACCGGGGAGCTGTTTTTT. It is translated as CASTGVTNTGELFF.

This clonotype has just a few counts. The J gene is TRBJ1-5, the V gene TRBV20-1; D is unclear. Trimming cost V 0 bases and J 3 bases, with 12 bases left between them. Germline V gene lookup returns CDR1 DFQATT and CDR2 SNEGSKA (reference sequence). CDR3 length: 15 residues. DNA of the CDR3: TGCAGTGCTAGAGATACGGGGAGCCCCAATCAGCCCCAGCATTTT. Protein sequence: CSARDTGSPNQPQHF.

The chain carries TRBV7-2 and TRBJ2-5; 9 bases fit TRBD2. The ends lost 3 bases at V and 5 bases at J; junction bases unmatched: 7. This CDR3 comprises 15 residues. CDR1 and CDR2 (germline): SGHTA, FQGNSA. CDR3 DNA sequence: TGTGCCAGCAGCTTCGCGGGAGGGCCCGGGGAGACCCAGTACTTC. Translated: CASSFAGGPGETQYF.

Turning to this clonotype: A much larger clone sits a single nucleotide away, making a read error possible. The chain combines TRBV28 with TRBJ2-6; TRBD2 is a possible D gene (5 bases). The ends were cut back, 7 bases at V and 0 bases at J, with 16 bases in the middle. The length of the CDR3 is 17 residues. CDR1 and CDR2 from the germline V gene are MDHEN and SYDVKM. The CDR3 sequence is CASIEGGVSSGANVLTF. For the CDR3, the DNA is TGTGCCAGCATTGAGGGCGGAGTGAGCTCTGGGGCCAACGTCCTGACTTTC.

This clonotype was counted only a few times. J is TRBJ1-4 and V is TRBV2; D unclear. V was cut by 2 bases and J by 7 bases, with 14 bases left in between. CDR1 is SNHLY, CDR2 FYNNEI, per germline. This CDR3 has 15 residues. CDR3 amino acids: CASSEPFWQREKLFF. As DNA, the CDR3 is TGTGCCAGCAGTGAACCGTTTTGGCAGCGTGAAAAACTGTTTTTT.

The V gene is TRBV10-1, the J gene TRBJ1-2; maybe TRBD1 (5 bases). The CDR3 is 13 residues long. Trimming removed 11 bases from V and 0 bases from J, with 13 bases in between. Germline CDR1 reads WNHNN; CDR2 reads SYGVQD (reference sequence). The CDR3 DNA reads as TGCGCCGAGAGGGACGGCCCTAACTATGGCTACACCTTC. It yields the protein CAERDGPNYGYTF.

This clonotype was detected a few times. The chain recombines TRBV5-1 with TRBJ2-7, with D possibly TRBD1 on 6 matching bases. The CDR3 sequence is 16 residues long. V was pared by 4 bases and J by 3 bases, with 20 bases between. Germline assignment: CDR1 SGHRS and CDR2 YFSETQ. The DNA for the CDR3 is TGCGCCAGCAGCCATGAAGGAGGACAGAGATTCTACGAGCAGTACTTC. Protein product: CASSHEGGQRFYEQYF. Full variable domain (rest looked up from reference TRBV5-1 and TRBJ2-7): KAGVTQTPRYLIKTRGQQVTLSCSPISGHRSVSWYQQTPGQGLQFLFEYFSETQRNKGNFPGRFSGRQFSNSRSEMNVSTLELGDSALYLCASSHEGGQRFYEQYFGPGTRLTVT.

This clonotype has at least ten counts. V gene TRBV28 combines with J gene TRBJ2-7, with 9 bases fitting TRBD1. With 7 bases clipped from V and 0 bases from J, the junction kept 4 bases outside the gene matches. The germline V gene has CDR1 MDHEN and CDR2 SYDVKM. The CDR3 spans 14 residues. The chain's CDR3 is CASKDRGSSYEQYF. CDR3 coding DNA: TGTGCCAGCAAAGACAGGGGGAGCTCCTACGAGCAGTACTTC.

The J gene is TRBJ1-1, the V gene TRBV27; D call uncertain. This CDR3 has 12 residues. Germline V CDR1 and CDR2: MNHEY, SMNVEV (reference sequence). Trimming cost V 5 bases and J 6 bases, with 10 bases left between them. The CDR3 here is CASSPIGAEAFF. CDR3 nucleotides: TGTGCCAGCAGTCCTATCGGTGCTGAAGCTTTCTTT.

The table lists this clonotype with many counts. V usage is TRBV20-1 and J usage is TRBJ2-5; 11 positions match TRBD2. The V and J ends lost 4 bases and 4 bases, in that order; junction bases with no gene match: 8. In germline, CDR1 is DFQATT, CDR2 SNEGSKA (reference sequence). CDR3 length: 15 amino acids. CDR3 sequence reads: CSAKTSGGEGETQYF. The CDR3 nucleotides are TGCAGTGCTAAAACTAGCGGGGGCGAGGGAGAGACCCAGTACTTC.

In this sample, this clonotype turned up many times. The chain combines TRBV20-1 with TRBJ2-1; 8 bases map to TRBD2. Trimming removed 1 base from V and 0 bases from J; junction bases left unmatched: 2. CDR1 and CDR2 from the germline V gene are DFQATT and SNEGSKA (reference sequence). The CDR3 loop spans 15 amino acids. CDR3 in amino acids: CSARAGGISYNEQFF. In DNA form, the CDR3 reads TGCAGTGCTAGAGCGGGGGGGATCTCCTACAATGAGCAGTTCTTC.

J is TRBJ2-7 and V is TRBV5-4, with 7 bases aligning to TRBD2. Looked up from germline, CDR1 is SGHNT and CDR2 is YYREEE (reference sequence). The V gene end was trimmed by 4 bases and the J gene end by 3 bases; junction bases not matched to a gene: 4. This CDR3 has 13 amino acids. The CDR3 nucleotides read TGTGCCAGCAGCCGGGACTACTTCTACGAGCAGTACTTC. Amino acid sequence: CASSRDYFYEQYF. Filled out from reference TRBV5-4 and TRBJ2-7, the complete variable domain reads ETGVTQSPTHLIKTRGQQVTLRCSSQSGHNTVSWYQQALGQGPQFIFQYYREEENGRGNFPPRFSGLQFPNYSSELNVNALELDDSALYLCASSRDYFYEQYFGPGTRLTVT.

This clonotype was recorded at least ten times. This chain uses TRBV11-2 with TRBJ2-1; 9 bases map to TRBD2. The V segment lost 3 bases and the J segment 8 bases; nucleotides outside the gene matches: 8. The V gene's germline CDR1 is SGHAT and CDR2 FQNNGV. The CDR3 length is 15 residues. Here the CDR3 reads CASSFGSGSWDEQFF. CDR3 nucleotides: TGTGCCAGCAGCTTTGGTAGCGGGAGTTGGGATGAGCAGTTCTTC.

J is TRBJ1-1 and V is TRBV2; D ambiguous. The V and J ends lost 0 bases and 5 bases respectively, with 10 bases between them. The CDR3 covers 14 residues. Germline CDR1 SNHLY, CDR2 FYNNEI. CDR3 DNA: TGTGCCAGCAGTGAAGCGCTGCCCGGGACTGAAGCTTTCTTT. Protein: CASSEALPGTEAFF.